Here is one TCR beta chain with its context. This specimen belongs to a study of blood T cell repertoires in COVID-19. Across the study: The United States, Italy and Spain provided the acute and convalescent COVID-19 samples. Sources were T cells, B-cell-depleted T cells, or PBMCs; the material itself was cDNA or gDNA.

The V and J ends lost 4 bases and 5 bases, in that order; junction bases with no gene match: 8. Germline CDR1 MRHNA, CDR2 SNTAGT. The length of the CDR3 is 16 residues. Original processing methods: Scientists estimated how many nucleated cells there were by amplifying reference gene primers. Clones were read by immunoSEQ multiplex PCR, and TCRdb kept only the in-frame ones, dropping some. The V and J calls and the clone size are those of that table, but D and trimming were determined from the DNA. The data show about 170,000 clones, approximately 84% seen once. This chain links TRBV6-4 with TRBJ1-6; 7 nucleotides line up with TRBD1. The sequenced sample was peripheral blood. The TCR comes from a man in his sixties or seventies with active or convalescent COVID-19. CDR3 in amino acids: CASSADRSADNSPLHF. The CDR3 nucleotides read TGTGCCAGCAGTGCGGACAGGTCCGCCGATAATTCACCCCTCCACTTT.